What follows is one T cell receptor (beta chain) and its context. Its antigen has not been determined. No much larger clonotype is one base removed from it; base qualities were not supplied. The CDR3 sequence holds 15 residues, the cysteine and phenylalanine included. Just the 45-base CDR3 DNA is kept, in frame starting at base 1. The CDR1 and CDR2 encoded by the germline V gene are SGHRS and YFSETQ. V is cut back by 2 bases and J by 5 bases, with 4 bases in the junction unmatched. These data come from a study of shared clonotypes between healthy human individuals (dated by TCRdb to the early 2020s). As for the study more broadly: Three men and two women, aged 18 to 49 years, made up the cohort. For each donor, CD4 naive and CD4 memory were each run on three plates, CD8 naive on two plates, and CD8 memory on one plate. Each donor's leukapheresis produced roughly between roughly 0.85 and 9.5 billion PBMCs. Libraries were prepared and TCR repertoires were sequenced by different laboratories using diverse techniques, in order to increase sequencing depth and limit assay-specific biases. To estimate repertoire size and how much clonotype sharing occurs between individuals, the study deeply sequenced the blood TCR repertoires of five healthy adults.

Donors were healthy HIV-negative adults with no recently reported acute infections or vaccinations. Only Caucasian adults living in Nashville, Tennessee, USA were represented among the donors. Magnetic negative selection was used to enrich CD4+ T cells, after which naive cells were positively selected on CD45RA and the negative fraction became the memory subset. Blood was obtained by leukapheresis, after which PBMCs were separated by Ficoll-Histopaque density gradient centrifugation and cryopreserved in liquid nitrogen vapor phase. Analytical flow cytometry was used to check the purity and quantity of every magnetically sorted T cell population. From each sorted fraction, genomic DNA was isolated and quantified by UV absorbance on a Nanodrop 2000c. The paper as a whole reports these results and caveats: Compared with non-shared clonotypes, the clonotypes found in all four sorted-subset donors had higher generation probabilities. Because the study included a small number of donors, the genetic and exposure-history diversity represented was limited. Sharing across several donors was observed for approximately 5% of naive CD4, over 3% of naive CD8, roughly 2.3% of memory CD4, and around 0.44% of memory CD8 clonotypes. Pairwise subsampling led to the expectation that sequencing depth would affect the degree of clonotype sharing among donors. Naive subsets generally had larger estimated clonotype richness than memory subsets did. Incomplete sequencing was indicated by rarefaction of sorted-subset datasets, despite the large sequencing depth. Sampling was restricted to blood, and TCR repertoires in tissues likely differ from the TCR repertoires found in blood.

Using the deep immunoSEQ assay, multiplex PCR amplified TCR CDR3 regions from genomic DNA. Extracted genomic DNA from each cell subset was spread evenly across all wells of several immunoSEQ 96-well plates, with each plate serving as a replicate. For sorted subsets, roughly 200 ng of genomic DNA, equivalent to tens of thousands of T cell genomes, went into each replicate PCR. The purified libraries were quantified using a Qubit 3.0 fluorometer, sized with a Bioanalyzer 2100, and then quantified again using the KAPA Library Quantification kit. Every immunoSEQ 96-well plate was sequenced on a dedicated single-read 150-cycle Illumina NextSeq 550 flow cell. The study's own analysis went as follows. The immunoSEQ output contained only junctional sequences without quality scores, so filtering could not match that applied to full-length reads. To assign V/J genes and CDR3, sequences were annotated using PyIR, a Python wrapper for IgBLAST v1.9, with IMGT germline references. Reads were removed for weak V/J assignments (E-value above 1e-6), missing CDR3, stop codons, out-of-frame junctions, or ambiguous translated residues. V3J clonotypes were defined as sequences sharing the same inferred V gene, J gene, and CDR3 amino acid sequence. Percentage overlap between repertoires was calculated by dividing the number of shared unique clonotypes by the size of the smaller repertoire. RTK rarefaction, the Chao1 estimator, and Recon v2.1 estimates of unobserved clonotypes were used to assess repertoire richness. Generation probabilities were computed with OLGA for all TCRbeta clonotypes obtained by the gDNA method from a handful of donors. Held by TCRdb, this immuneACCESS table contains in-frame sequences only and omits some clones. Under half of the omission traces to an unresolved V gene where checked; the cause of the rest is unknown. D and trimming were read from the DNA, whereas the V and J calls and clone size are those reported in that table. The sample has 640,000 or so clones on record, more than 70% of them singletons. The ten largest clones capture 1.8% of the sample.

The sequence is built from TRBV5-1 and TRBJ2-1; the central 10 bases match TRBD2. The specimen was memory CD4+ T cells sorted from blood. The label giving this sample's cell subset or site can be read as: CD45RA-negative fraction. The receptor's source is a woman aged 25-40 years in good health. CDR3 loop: CASSFFLAGDNEQFF. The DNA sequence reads TGCGCCAGCAGCTTTTTTCTAGCGGGGGACAATGAGCAGTTCTTC.